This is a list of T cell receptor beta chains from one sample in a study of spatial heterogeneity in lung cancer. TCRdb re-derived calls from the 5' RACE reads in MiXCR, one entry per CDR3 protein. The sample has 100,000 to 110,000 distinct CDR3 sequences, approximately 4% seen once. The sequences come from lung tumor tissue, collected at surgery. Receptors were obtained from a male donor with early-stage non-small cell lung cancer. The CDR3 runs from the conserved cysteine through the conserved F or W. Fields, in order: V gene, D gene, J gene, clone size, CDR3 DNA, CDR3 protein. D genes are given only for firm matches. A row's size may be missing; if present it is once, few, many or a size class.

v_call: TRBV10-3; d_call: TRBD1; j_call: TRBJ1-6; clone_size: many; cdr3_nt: TGTGCCATCAGTCGTATTAGGGCAGGGGGCCTCGAAGATAATTCACCCCTCCACTTT; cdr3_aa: CAISRIRAGGLEDNSPLHF
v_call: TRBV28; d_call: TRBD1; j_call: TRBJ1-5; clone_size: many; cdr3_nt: TGTGCCACCGGAGGCCAGGGGGCGAAATACATCTTCGAAGCCCAGCATTTT; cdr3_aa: CATGGQGAKYIFEAQHF
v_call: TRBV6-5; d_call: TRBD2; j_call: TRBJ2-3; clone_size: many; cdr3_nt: TGTGCCAGCAGTTCCGCCGGTAGCGGGAACACAGATACGCAGTATTTT; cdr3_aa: CASSSAGSGNTDTQYF
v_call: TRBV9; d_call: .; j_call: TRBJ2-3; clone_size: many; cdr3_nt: TGTGCCAGCAGCGTAGCTGGGGGGCCGACAGATACGCAGTATTTT; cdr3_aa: CASSVAGGPTDTQYF
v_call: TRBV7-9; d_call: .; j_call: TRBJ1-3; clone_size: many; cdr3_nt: TGTGCCGGTGGACAGCACTCTGGAAACACCATATATTTT; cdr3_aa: CAGGQHSGNTIYF
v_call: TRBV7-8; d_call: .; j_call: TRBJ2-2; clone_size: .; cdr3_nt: TGTGCCAGCAGCTCCTTAGGAGGGGAGCTGTTTTTT; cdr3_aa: CASSSLGGELFF
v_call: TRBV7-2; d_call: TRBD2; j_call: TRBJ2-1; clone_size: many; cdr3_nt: TGTGCCAGCAGCACGGGACTAGCGGGAGTAAATGAGCAGTTCTTC; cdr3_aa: CASSTGLAGVNEQFF
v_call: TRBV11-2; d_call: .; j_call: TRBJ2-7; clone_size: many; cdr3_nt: TGTGCCAGCAGCTTAGATGCCTACGAGCAGTACTTC; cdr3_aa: CASSLDAYEQYF
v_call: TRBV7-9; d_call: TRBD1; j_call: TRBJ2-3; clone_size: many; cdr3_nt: TGTGCCAGCAGTTTCGGACAGGGGAAGGCAGATACGCAGTATTTT; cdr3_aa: CASSFGQGKADTQYF
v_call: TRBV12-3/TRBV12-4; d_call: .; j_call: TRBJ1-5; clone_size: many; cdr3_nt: TGTGCCAGCAGTTACGGGATCGAGGACGGGCAGCCCCAGCATTTT; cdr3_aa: CASSYGIEDGQPQHF
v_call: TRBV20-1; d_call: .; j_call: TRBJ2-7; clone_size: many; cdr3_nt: TGCAGTGCTAGCCCCGGGAGACCCCCCTACGAGCAGTACTTC; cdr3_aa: CSASPGRPPYEQYF
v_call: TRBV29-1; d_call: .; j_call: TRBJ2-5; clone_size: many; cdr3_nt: TGCAGCGTTTCCCCGGGGCGCGGGGAGACCCAGTACTTC; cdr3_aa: CSVSPGRGETQYF
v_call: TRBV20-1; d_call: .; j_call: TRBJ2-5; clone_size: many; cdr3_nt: TGCAGTGCTAGAGATCCTGGGACCAAAGGGGAGACCCAGTACTTC; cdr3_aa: CSARDPGTKGETQYF
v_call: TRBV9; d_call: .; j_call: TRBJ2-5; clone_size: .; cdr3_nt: TGTGCCAGCAGCGTAGTGGAGGGACAAGAGACCCAGTACTTC; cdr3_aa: CASSVVEGQETQYF
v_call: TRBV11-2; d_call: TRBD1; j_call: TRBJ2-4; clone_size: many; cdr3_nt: TGTGCCAGCACCATACCCGGACAGGGGATTCAGTACTTC; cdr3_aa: CASTIPGQGIQYF
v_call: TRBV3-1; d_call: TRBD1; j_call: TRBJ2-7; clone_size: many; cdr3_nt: TGTGCCAGCAGCCCGGGGACAGGGGATCCCTACGAGCAGTACTTC; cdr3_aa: CASSPGTGDPYEQYF